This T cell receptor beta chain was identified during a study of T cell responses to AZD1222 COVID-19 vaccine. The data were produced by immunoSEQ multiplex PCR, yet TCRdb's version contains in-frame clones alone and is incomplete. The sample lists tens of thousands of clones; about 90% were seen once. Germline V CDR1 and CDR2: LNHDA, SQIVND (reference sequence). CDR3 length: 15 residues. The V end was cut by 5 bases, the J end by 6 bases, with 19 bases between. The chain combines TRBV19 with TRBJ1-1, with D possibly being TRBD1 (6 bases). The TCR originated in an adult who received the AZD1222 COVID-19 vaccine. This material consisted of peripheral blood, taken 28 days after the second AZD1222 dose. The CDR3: CASSPTGTGIPEAFF. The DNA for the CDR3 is TGTGCCAGTAGTCCAACTGGTACAGGGATCCCTGAAGCTTTCTTT.